The clone carrying this T cell receptor beta chain has more than one count but fewer than ten. Its specificity is not known. V was pared by 5 bases and J by 4 bases, with 16 bases of the junction left unmatched. From germline, CDR1 is SGHAT and CDR2 FQNNGV. The CDR3 length is 18 residues. The entry originates in a study of T cell repertoires in cytomegalovirus infection. Study-wide results and limits: HLA-C-restricted CMV-specific TCR beta clonotypes prevailed in the ex vivo response.

TCRdb re-called the reads with MiXCR, one entry per CDR3 protein. The data show around 120,000 distinct CDR3 sequences, 20% to 30% seen once. This chain joins TRBV11-2 and TRBJ1-1, with TRBD1 matching 10 bases. This TCR was recovered from a human donor in good health (CMV status not recorded). Some clones in this sample may be carry-over from other donors' samples. The specimen sequenced was PBMCs, sequenced either directly or after in vitro stimulation (not recorded which). CDR3 loop: CASSQTRTGGMFSTEAFF. CDR3 nucleotides: TGTGCCAGCAGCCAGACCCGGACAGGGGGAATGTTTTCCACTGAAGCTTTCTTT.